This paragraph reports one TCR beta chain. The data were taken from a study of blood T cell repertoires in COVID-19. Study summary: Acute and convalescent COVID-19 samples came from the United States, Italy and Spain. T cells, B-cell-depleted T cells, or PBMCs provided the cDNA or gDNA that served as material.

CDR1 is SGHNT, CDR2 YENEEA, per germline. The ends lost 4 bases at V and 3 bases at J; junction bases unmatched: 10. The CDR3 totals 19 residues. Profiled with immunoSEQ multiplex PCR; TCRdb holds only in-frame clones, not every one. Here the sample spans 320,000 or so clones, about 85% being singletons. A case of COVID-19 had been met by exposed participants within 2 weeks before study entry. This clonotype was obtained from a young woman who had been exposed to COVID-19. The sample taken for sequencing was PBMCs or T cells enriched from blood (not recorded which). The rearrangement uses TRBV11-3 and TRBJ2-2; 14 bases line up with TRBD2. The CDR3 loop reads CASSSITGTSGGHTGELFF. CDR3 coding DNA: TGTGCCAGCAGCTCCATTACCGGGACTAGCGGGGGTCACACCGGGGAGCTGTTTTTT.